The T cell receptor beta chain described here comes from a study of early T cells in non-severe SARS-CoV-2 infection. This clonotype was counted only a few times. TCRdb independently ran MiXCR on the 5' RACE reads; one entry per CDR3 protein. The data show tens of thousands of distinct CDR3 sequences, more than 9% seen once. Germline CDR1 reads LNHDA; CDR2 reads SQIVND (reference sequence). The CDR3 is made up of 13 amino acids. V was trimmed by 2 bases and J by 2 bases, leaving 6 bases between them. The sequencing input was whole blood. The TCR originated in an adult who was a healthcare worker with PCR-confirmed SARS-CoV-2 infection or an uninfected control (not recorded which). The rearrangement uses TRBV19 and TRBJ1-2; D gene uncertain. The chain's CDR3 is CASSIRGNYGYTF. CDR3 nucleotide sequence: TGTGCCAGTAGTATAAGAGGGAACTATGGCTACACCTTC.